This T cell receptor (beta chain) was observed in a study of cytomegalovirus exposure and HLA in healthy donors. The CDR3 has 16 residues. With V trimmed by 7 bases and J by 1 base, 7 bases remained unmatched. Germline V gives CDR1 SNHLY, CDR2 FYNNEI. General observations from the study: Most CMV-associated TCR beta chains appeared HLA-restricted in a later analysis. High sensitivity and specificity were reportedly achieved when the classifier diagnosed cytomegalovirus status. The study flagged roughly 150 TCR beta chains as cytomegalovirus-associated.

The PCR was carried out with 60 Vbeta primers and 13 Jbeta primers. The authors' processing: Later analysis identified 80 million to 85 million unique TCR beta chains, approximately 10 million shared. This table comes from immunoSEQ multiplex PCR, and its TCRdb copy is limited to in-frame clones, with some not included. V and J calls and clone size are copied from that table; D and trimming were computed from the DNA. This table holds 140,000 or so clones, roughly 80% found once. This clone was found a few times. As yet, its antigen is unknown. This TCR was recovered from a woman aged 40-49 years in good health and CMV-seropositive. J is TRBJ2-3 and V is TRBV2, with 11 nucleotides matching TRBD2. The sample consisted of PBMCs. CDR3 region: CASTLIAGGRTDTQYF. In DNA, the CDR3 is TGTGCCAGCACACTCATAGCGGGAGGGCGCACAGATACGCAGTATTTT.